A single sample gave rise to the 2 T cell receptor beta chains below, sequenced in a study of cytomegalovirus exposure and HLA in healthy donors. The PCR was carried out with 60 Vbeta primers and 13 Jbeta primers. Sequencing was performed with immunoSEQ multiplex PCR; in TCRdb, only in-frame clones are kept and a portion is missing. This listing includes over 70,000 clones. The sample was PBMCs. These receptors all stem from a woman aged 35 to 49 in good health and CMV-seropositive.

The gene calls are TRBV5-1 and TRBJ2-3; possibly TRBD1 for D (5 bases). Trimming cost V 0 bases and J 0 bases, with 5 bases left between them. In germline, CDR1 is SGHRS, CDR2 YFSETQ. The CDR3 is made up of 14 amino acids. CDR3 residues: CASSLGQSTDTQYF. In DNA form, the CDR3 reads TGCGCCAGCAGCTTGGGACAGAGCACAGATACGCAGTATTTT.

V is TRBV7-9 and J is TRBJ2-1, with D possibly TRBD1 on 5 matching bases. The germline gives CDR1 SEHNR, CDR2 FQNEAQ (reference sequence). The CDR3 runs 16 residues. The ends were cut back, 2 bases at V and 3 bases at J, with 14 bases in the middle. The CDR3 DNA is TGTGCCAGCAGCTTACCGGACACCGCCATCTACAATGAGCAGTTCTTC. Its protein product is CASSLPDTAIYNEQFF.